This T cell receptor beta chain derives from a study of OX40 agonist ivuxolimab in advanced cancers. Study results and limitations: Among T cells, CD8+ cells averaged more expanded clones than CD4+ cells.

V was pared by 4 bases and J by 8 bases, with 16 bases between. The CDR3 is 15 amino acids. CDR1 SGDLS and CDR2 YYNGEE come from the germline V gene. Patients with a history of autoimmune disease or on systemic immunosuppression were excluded. TCRdb keeps only in-frame clones here, not all; method: immunoSEQ multiplex PCR. The sample shows about 69,000 clones, 80% to 95% of them seen only once. With regard to this clone: What it binds is not known.

This chain uses TRBV9 with TRBJ1-6; TRBD1 is a possible D gene (5 bases). Material: CD4+ or CD8+ T cells sorted from blood, obtained in a trial of the OX40 agonist ivuxolimab. This receptor was obtained from an adult with an advanced solid tumor such as melanoma, head and neck, liver or kidney cancer. Written as DNA, the CDR3 is TGTGCCAGCAGCACCCCGGTGGGGGGAGATTCACCCCTCCACTTT. This codes for CASSTPVGGDSPLHF.